The clone carrying this T cell receptor beta chain was seen a handful of times. Its antigen is still unknown. The data derive from a study of T cells after yellow fever vaccination. The wider study: It was SMART-Seq v4 Ultra Low Input that prepared the fractions with low cell numbers. Study findings and constraints: Abundant bulk-population clonotypes could contaminate the FACS-sorted repertoires. The booster response re-showed most primary clones: around 96% CD4, approximately 90% CD8.

The CDR3 covers 15 residues. Trimming removed 3 bases from V and 3 bases from J; junction bases left unmatched: 4. Germline assignment: CDR1 ENHRY and CDR2 SYGVKD. A universal primer site and UMIs were added as TCR cDNA was made by 5'RACE template switching. TCRdb re-called the 5' RACE reads through MiXCR, storing one row per CDR3 protein. Of just under 600,000 distinct CDR3 sequences in the sample, approximately 13% were seen once. This sequence originates from a man younger than 45 who received the YFV17D yellow fever vaccine. Sample: PBMCs, taken on the day of the yellow fever booster vaccination. This chain links TRBV10-3 with TRBJ2-3, with 9 bases lining up with TRBD2. The CDR3 loop reads CAISDLTSGTDTQYF. The CDR3 DNA reads as TGTGCCATCAGTGATCTGACTAGCGGAACAGATACGCAGTATTTT.